This T cell receptor (beta chain) was identified in a study of Graves' ophthalmopathy and Graves' hyperthyroidism. RNA transcripts served as template for amplifying TCR beta CDR3 sequences. An initial RT-PCR round employing HTBI primers preceded a second-round multiplex PCR. TCRdb reprocessed the multiplex PCR reads with MiXCR, giving one entry per CDR3 protein. The table shows a few hundred thousand distinct CDR3 sequences, with approximately 15% occurring only once. At least ten counts were recorded for this clonotype. The specimen sequenced was peripheral blood. The clonotype comes from a young woman with stable Graves' hyperthyroidism.

In nucleotides, the CDR3 is TGCGCCAGCAGCTTGTCTGGTCTGACCGGGGAGCTGTTTTTT. Residues: CASSLSGLTGELFF. The chain employs TRBV5-1 and TRBJ2-2; D unclear. With 1 base removed from V and 5 bases from J, the gap between germline ends came to 9 bases. The CDR3 is 14 residues long. Germline values: CDR1 SGHRS, CDR2 YFSETQ.